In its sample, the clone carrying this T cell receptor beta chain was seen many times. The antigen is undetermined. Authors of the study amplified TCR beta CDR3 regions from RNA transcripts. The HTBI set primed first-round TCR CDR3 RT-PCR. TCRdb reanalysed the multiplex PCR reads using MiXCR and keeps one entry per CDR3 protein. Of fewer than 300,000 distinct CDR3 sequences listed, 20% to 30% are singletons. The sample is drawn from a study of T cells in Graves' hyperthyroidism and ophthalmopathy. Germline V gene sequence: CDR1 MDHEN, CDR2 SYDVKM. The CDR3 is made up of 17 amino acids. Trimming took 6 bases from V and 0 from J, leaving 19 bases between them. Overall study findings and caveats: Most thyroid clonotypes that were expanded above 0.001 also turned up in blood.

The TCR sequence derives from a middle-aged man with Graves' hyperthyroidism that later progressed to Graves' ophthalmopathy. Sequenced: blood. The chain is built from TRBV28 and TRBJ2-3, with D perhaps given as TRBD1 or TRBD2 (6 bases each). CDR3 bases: TGTGCCAGCAGCCGCCGAACAGGGAGGTTCAGCACAGATACGCAGTATTTT. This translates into CASSRRTGRFSTDTQYF. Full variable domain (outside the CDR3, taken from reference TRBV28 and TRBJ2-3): DVKVTQSSRYLVKRTGEKVFLECVQDMDHENMFWYRQDPGLGLRLIYFSYDVKMKEKGDIPEGYSVSREKKERFSLILESASTNQTSMYLCASSRRTGRFSTDTQYFGPGTRLTVL.